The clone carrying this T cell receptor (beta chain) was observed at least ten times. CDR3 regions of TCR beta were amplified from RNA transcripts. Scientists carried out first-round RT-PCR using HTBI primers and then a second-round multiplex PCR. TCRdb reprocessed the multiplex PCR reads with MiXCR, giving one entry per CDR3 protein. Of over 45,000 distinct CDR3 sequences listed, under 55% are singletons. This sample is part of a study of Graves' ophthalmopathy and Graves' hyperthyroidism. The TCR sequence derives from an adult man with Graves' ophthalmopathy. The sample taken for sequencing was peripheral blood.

This CDR3 is CAYGLNYEQYF. In DNA, the CDR3 is TGTGCCTATGGACTCAACTACGAGCAGTACTTC. The genes are TRBV30 and TRBJ2-7; D may be TRBD2 (5 bases). Trimming pared 7 bases from V and 3 bases from J, leaving 10 bases between. This CDR3 comprises 11 residues. Germline V gene sequence: CDR1 GTSNPN, CDR2 SVGIG (reference sequence).